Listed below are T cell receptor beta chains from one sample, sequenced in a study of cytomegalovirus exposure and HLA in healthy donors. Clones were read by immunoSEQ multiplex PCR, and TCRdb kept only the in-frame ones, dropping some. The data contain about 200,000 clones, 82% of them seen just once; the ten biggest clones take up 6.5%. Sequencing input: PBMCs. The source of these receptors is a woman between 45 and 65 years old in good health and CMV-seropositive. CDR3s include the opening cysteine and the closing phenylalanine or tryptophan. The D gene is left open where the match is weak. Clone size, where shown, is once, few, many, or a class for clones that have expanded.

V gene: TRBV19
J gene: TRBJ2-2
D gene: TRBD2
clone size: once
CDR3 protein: CASSPGGNTGELFF
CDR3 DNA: TGTGCCAGTAGTCCGGGAGGGAACACCGGGGAGCTGTTTTTT

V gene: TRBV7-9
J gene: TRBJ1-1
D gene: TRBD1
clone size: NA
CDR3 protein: CSSITTGAAASGTEAFF
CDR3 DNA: TGTTCCAGCATCACGACAGGGGCCGCCGCCTCGGGGACTGAAGCTTTCTTT

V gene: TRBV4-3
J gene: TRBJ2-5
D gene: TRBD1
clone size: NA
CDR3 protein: CASSQVDRASLETQYF
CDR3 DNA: TGCGCCAGCAGCCAAGTAGACAGGGCTTCGCTGGAGACCCAGTACTTC

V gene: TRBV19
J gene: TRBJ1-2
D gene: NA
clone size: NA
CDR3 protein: CASRTGAHYGYTF
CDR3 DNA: TGTGCCAGTAGGACCGGAGCCCACTATGGCTACACCTTC

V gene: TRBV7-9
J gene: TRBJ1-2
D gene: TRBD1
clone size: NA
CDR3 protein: CSSSPTGNYGYTF
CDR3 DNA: TGTTCCAGCAGCCCGACAGGGAACTATGGCTACACCTTC

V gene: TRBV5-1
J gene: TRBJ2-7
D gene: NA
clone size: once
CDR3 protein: CASSSNYEQYF
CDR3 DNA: TGCGCCAGCAGCTCAAACTACGAGCAGTACTTC

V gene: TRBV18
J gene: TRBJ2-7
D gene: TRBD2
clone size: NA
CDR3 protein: CASSPFSGRAQEQYF
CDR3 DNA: TGTGCCAGCTCACCATTCAGCGGGAGGGCCCAAGAGCAGTACTTC

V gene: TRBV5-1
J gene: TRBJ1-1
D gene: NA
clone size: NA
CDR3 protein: CASSFAGETEAFF
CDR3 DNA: TGCGCCAGCAGCTTCGCGGGAGAAACTGAAGCTTTCTTT

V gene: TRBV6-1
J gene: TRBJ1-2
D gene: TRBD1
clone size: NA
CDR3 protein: CASRRQGAVYYGYTF
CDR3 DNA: TGTGCCAGCAGAAGACAGGGGGCAGTCTACTATGGCTACACCTTC

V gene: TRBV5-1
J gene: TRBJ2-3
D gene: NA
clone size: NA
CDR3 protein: CASSISTDTQYF
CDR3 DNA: TGCGCCAGCAGCATAAGCACAGATACGCAGTATTTT

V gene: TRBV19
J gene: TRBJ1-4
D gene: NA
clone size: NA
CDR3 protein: CASSEANEKLFF
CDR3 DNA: TGTGCCAGTAGCGAAGCGAATGAAAAACTGTTTTTT

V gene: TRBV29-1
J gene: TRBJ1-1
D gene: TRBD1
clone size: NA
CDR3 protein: CSTRQGGTEAFF
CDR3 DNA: TGCAGCACTCGACAGGGGGGGACTGAAGCTTTCTTT

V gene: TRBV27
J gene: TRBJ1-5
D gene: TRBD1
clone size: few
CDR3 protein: CASSLSGTGINQPQHF
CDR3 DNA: TGTGCCAGCAGTTTATCCGGGACAGGGATTAATCAGCCCCAGCATTTT

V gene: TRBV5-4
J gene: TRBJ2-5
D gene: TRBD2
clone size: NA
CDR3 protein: CASSSPGLAGQETQYF
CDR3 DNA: TGTGCCAGCAGCTCACCGGGACTAGCGGGCCAAGAGACCCAGTACTTC

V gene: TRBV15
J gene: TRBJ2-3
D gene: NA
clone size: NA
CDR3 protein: CATSILATRTDTQYF
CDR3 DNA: TGTGCCACCAGCATCCTAGCGACCCGCACAGATACGCAGTATTTT

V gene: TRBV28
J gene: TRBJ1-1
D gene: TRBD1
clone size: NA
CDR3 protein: CASSNTGGDTEAFF
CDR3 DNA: TGTGCCAGCAGTAATACAGGGGGGGACACTGAAGCTTTCTTT

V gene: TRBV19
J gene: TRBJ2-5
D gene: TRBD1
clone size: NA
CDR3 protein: CASRGQGKQETQYF
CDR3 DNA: TGTGCCAGTAGAGGACAGGGGAAACAAGAGACCCAGTACTTC

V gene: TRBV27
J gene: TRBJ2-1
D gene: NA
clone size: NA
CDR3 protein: CASSLRGKIEGLTYNEQFF
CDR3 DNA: TGTGCCAGCAGTTTACGTGGGAAGATAGAGGGCCTAACCTACAATGAGCAGTTCTTC

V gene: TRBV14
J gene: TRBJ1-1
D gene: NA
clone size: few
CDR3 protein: CASSQRGAGIWDTEAFF
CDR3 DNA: TGTGCCAGCAGCCAGCGGGGCGCCGGTATTTGGGACACTGAAGCTTTCTTT

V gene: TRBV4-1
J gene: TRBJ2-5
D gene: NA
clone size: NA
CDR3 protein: CASSPGQGLEETQYF
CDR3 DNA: TGCGCCAGCAGCCCCGGGCAGGGGTTGGAAGAGACCCAGTACTTC

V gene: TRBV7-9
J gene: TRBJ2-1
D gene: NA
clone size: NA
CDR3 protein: CASSLDSGPYNEQFF
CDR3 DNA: TGTGCCAGCAGCTTAGACAGCGGCCCCTACAATGAGCAGTTCTTC

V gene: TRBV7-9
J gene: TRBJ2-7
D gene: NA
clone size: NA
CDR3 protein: CASSFGLFAYEQYF
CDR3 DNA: TGTGCCAGCAGCTTCGGACTATTTGCCTACGAGCAGTACTTC